The 14 T cell receptor beta chains below were found in one sample sequenced in a study of identical twins. One entry per CDR3 protein, called by TCRdb with MiXCR from the 5' RACE reads. The sample includes 200,000 or so distinct CDR3 sequences, 15% to 20% seen only once; the top ten take 35% to 50%. This same sample was also part of a study on T cells expressing NK-cell markers.

Sequenced material: CD8+ T cells sorted from blood. These receptors originate from a woman aged 18-29 years in good health.

This clonotype was counted only a few times. The chain recombines TRBV7-2 with TRBJ2-1; D possibly corresponds to TRBD1 (5 bases). V lost 5 bases and J 6 bases, leaving 14 bases between the germline ends. Germline values: CDR1 SGHTA, CDR2 FQGNSA. The CDR3 sequence is 14 residues long. The CDR3 reads CASSPIGVRNEQFF. CDR3 nucleotides: TGTGCCAGCAGCCCGATAGGGGTTCGCAATGAGCAGTTCTTC.

This clonotype has only a few counts. The chain is built from TRBV2 and TRBJ2-2; no reliable D call. The CDR3 extends over 18 amino acids. V shed 0 bases and J shed 0 bases, with 14 bases lying between them. Germline CDR1 and CDR2: SNHLY and FYNNEI. The DNA for the CDR3 is TGTGCCAGCAGTGAAGCGCTTATTGGCGCTTCGAACACCGGGGAGCTGTTTTTT. This codes for CASSEALIGASNTGELFF.

The rearrangement uses TRBV2 and TRBJ2-3; D remains ambiguous. Trimming shortened V by 3 bases and J by 0 bases, and 7 bases separated the two germline ends. Germline loops: CDR1 SNHLY, CDR2 FYNNEI. The CDR3 runs 14 residues. CDR3 sequence reads: CASSDDPSTDTQYF. The CDR3 region has the DNA TGTGCCAGCAGTGATGACCCCAGCACAGATACGCAGTATTTT.

V and J are TRBV9 and TRBJ2-1; the D gene is possibly TRBD2 (6 bases). V was pared by 5 bases and J by 10 bases, with 22 bases between. CDR1 SGDLS and CDR2 YYNGEE come from the germline V gene. This CDR3 region has 15 residues. The CDR3 nucleotides read TGTGCCAGCAGTGAAGTCGGGGGTCCGGTTGAGGAGCAGTTCTTC. Translation gives CASSEVGGPVEEQFF.

This clonotype has a handful of counts. The chain links TRBV2 to TRBJ2-7; D possibly corresponds to TRBD2 (6 bases). The germline gives CDR1 SNHLY, CDR2 FYNNEI. The CDR3 has 14 residues. Trimming shortened V by 0 bases and J by 0 bases, and 6 bases separated the two germline ends. CDR3 loop: CASSEAGGSYEQYF. As DNA, the CDR3 is TGTGCCAGCAGTGAAGCGGGGGGCTCCTACGAGCAGTACTTC.

This clonotype was detected only a few times. J is TRBJ1-1 and V is TRBV12-3 or TRBV12-4; D is undetermined. CDR3 length: 13 amino acids. V lost 6 bases and J lost 5, with 13 bases in between. The CDR3 spells CASSLVPGTEAFF. CDR3 DNA sequence: TGTGCCAGCAGCCTGGTCCCGGGGACTGAAGCTTTCTTT.

This chain uses TRBV6-1 with TRBJ2-7; TRBD1 agrees at 9 bases. The CDR3 totals 14 residues. Per the germline V gene, CDR1 is MNHNS and CDR2 is SASEGT. The J segment lost 6 bases and the V segment lost 5 bases, leaving 8 bases of the junction unmatched. The CDR3 DNA is TGTGCCAGCAGTACCGGGACAGGGACCCTCGAGCAGTACTTC. Translation: CASSTGTGTLEQYF.

The J gene is TRBJ2-7, the V gene TRBV5-1; 11 nucleotides match TRBD2. Trimming removed 7 bases from V and 5 bases from J; junction bases left unmatched: 5. Per germline, CDR1 SGHRS and CDR2 YFSETQ. CDR3 length equals 13 residues. The chain's CDR3 is CASGLAGGHEQYF. The DNA of the CDR3 is TGCGCCAGCGGCCTAGCGGGGGGACACGAGCAGTACTTC.

This chain uses TRBV14 with TRBJ2-3, with TRBD1 matching over 10 bases. V was clipped by 3 bases and J by 3 bases; unmatched bases: 9. Germline CDR1 SGHDN, CDR2 FVKESK. The CDR3 has 17 amino acids. The CDR3 coding sequence is TGTGCCAGCAGCCACCGTTTCGGACAGGGGGAGACAGATACGCAGTATTTT. Amino acids: CASSHRFGQGETDTQYF. Using reference TRBV14 and TRBJ2-3 for the parts outside the CDR3, the full variable domain is EAGVTQFPSHSVIEKGQTVTLRCDPISGHDNLYWYRRVMGKEIKFLLHFVKESKQDESGMPNNRFLAERTGGTYSTLKVQPAELEDSGVYFCASSHRFGQGETDTQYFGPGTRLTVL.

This chain joins TRBV27 and TRBJ2-7; perhaps D is TRBD1 or TRBD2 (5 bases each). This CDR3 spans 14 amino acids. Germline V gene data show CDR1 as MNHEY and CDR2 as SMNVEV (reference sequence). V gave up 5 bases and J gave up 3 bases, with 14 bases separating them. The CDR3 sequence is CASSPRDQIYEQYF. The CDR3 DNA follows: TGTGCCAGCAGTCCCCGGGACCAGATCTACGAGCAGTACTTC.

The rearrangement links TRBV27 to TRBJ2-5, with 9 positions matching TRBD2. The CDR3 totals 15 residues. V was pared by 2 bases and J by 7 bases, with 8 bases of the junction left unmatched. Germline CDR1 reads MNHEY; CDR2 reads SMNVEV (reference sequence). The CDR3 spells CASSLIAGGYGTQYF. CDR3 coding DNA: TGTGCCAGCAGTTTAATTGCGGGAGGGTATGGGACCCAGTACTTC.

The gene calls are TRBV29-1 and TRBJ2-1; D call uncertain. The CDR3 covers 15 residues. Germline V CDR1 and CDR2: SQVTM, ANQGSEA. Trimming shortened V by 4 bases and J by 0 bases, and 13 bases separated the two germline ends. The CDR3, as DNA: TGCAGCGTTGGGCGCCATGATCTCTCCTACAATGAGCAGTTCTTC. It codes for CSVGRHDLSYNEQFF.

This clonotype was found a few times. The CDR3 loop is CASSYERNTEAFF. In nucleotides, the CDR3 is TGTGCCAGCAGTTACGAAAGAAACACTGAAGCTTTCTTT. The chain carries TRBV6-6 and TRBJ1-1; D is ambiguous. CDR3 length equals 13 residues. V was shortened by 2 bases and J by 2 bases, with 6 bases between the two germline ends. The germline gives CDR1 MNHNY, CDR2 SVGAGI (reference sequence).

This clonotype showed up just a few times. The gene calls are TRBV6-1 and TRBJ1-5; no clear D. The CDR3 runs to 11 residues. Germline CDR1 reads MNHNS; CDR2 reads SASEGT. V was cut by 6 bases and J by 4 bases, with 4 bases left in between. The CDR3 is CASRSNQPQHF. As DNA, the CDR3 is TGTGCCAGCAGGTCGAATCAGCCCCAGCATTTT.